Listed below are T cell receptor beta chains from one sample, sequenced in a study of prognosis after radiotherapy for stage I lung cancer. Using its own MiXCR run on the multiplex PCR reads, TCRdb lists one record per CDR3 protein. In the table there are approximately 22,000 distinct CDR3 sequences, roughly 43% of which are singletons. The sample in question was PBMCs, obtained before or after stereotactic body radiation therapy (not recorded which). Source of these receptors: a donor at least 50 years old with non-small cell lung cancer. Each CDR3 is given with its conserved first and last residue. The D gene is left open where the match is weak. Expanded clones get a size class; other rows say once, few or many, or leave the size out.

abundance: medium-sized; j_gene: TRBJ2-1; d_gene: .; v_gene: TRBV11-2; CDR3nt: TGTGCCAGCAGCTTAGGTAGCGACCCCTACAATGAGCAGTTCTTC; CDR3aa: CASSLGSDPYNEQFF
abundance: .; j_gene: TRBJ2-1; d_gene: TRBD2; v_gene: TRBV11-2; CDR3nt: TGTGCCAGCAGCTTAGCTCTAGCGGGAGGCTACAATGAGCAGTTCTTC; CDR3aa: CASSLALAGGYNEQFF
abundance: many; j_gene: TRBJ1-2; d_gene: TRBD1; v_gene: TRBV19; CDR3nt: TGTGCCAGTAGTGACGGGACAGGGGTTAGCTATGGCTACACCTTC; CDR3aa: CASSDGTGVSYGYTF
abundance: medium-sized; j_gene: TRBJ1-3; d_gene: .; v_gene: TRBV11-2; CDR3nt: TGTGCCAGCAGCTCCTTACGAGGTGCCAGCTCTGGAAACACCATATATTTT; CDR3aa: CASSSLRGASSGNTIYF
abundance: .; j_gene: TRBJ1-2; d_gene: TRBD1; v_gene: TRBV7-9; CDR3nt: TGTGCCAGCAGCTTCCCGGGACAGGGCGGGGGCTACACCTTC; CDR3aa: CASSFPGQGGGYTF
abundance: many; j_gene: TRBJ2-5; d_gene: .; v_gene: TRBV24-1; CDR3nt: TGTGCCACCAGTGATTTGCGGGCACAGTCGGAGACCCAGTACTTC; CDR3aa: CATSDLRAQSETQYF
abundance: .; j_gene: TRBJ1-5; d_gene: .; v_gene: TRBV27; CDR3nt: TGTGCCAGCAGTTTACGGGCAGGGGAGCATCCCCATCATTTT; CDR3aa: CASSLRAGEHPHHF
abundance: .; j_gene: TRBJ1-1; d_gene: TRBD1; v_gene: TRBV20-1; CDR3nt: TGCAGTGCCGGGACAGGGGAAATGAGCATTGAAGCTTTCTTT; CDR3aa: CSAGTGEMSIEAFF
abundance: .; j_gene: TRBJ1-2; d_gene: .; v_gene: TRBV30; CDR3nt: TGTGCCTGGACCTGGACGGTGTATGGCTACACCTTC; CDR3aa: CAWTWTVYGYTF
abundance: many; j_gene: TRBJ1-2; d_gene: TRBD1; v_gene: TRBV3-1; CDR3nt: TGTGCCAGCAGCCAAGGGACAGGAAAATACCATTATGGCTACACCTTC; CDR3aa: CASSQGTGKYHYGYTF
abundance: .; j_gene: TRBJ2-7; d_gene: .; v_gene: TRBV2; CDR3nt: TGTGCCAGCAGTGAGTACGGGGTCTACGAGCAGTACTTC; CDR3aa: CASSEYGVYEQYF
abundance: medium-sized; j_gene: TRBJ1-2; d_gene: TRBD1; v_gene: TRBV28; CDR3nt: TGTGCCAGCAGTCGACAGGGGTGGTATGGCTACACCTTC; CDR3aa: CASSRQGWYGYTF
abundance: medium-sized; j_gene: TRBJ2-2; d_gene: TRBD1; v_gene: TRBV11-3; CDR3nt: TGTGCCAGCAGCTTAGGGTACTCGGGACAGGGGTCGAACACCGGGGAGCTGTTTTTT; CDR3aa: CASSLGYSGQGSNTGELFF
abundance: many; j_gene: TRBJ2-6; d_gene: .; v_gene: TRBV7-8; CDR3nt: TGTGCCAGCAGCTTTAGTGATAGGGGGGGCTCTGGGGCCAACGTCCTGACTTTC; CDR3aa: CASSFSDRGGSGANVLTF